These T cell receptor beta chains were read from a single sample in a study of T cells after yellow fever vaccination. TCRdb re-called the 5' RACE reads through MiXCR, storing one row per CDR3 protein. This table holds approximately 250,000 distinct CDR3 sequences, over 6.5% found once. Sequenced material: CD4+ T cells sorted from PBMCs, taken on the day of the yellow fever booster vaccination. All receptors derive from a man aged 25-45 years who received the YFV17D yellow fever vaccine. CDR3s include the opening cysteine and the closing phenylalanine or tryptophan. D genes are given only for firm matches. Not every row has a clone size; where given, it reads once, few, many or a size class.

j_gene: TRBJ1-1; d_gene: -; abundance: few; v_gene: TRBV20-1; CDR3aa: CSATPRQMNTEAFF; CDR3nt: TGCAGTGCTACCCCGAGGCAGATGAACACTGAAGCTTTCTTT
j_gene: TRBJ2-1; d_gene: TRBD1; abundance: -; v_gene: TRBV15; CDR3aa: CATSRGDRVNEQFF; CDR3nt: TGTGCCACCAGCAGAGGGGACAGGGTCAATGAGCAGTTCTTC
j_gene: TRBJ1-2; d_gene: -; abundance: -; v_gene: TRBV3-1; CDR3aa: CASSQESSSGYTF; CDR3nt: TGTGCCAGCAGCCAAGAATCCAGCAGTGGCTACACCTTC
j_gene: TRBJ2-5; d_gene: -; abundance: many; v_gene: TRBV28; CDR3aa: CASSSPRLTTQYF; CDR3nt: TGTGCCAGCAGTTCCCCGAGGCTGACGACCCAGTACTTC
j_gene: TRBJ1-2; d_gene: TRBD1; abundance: few; v_gene: TRBV5-1; CDR3aa: CASSSDRGYFGYTF; CDR3nt: TGCGCCAGCAGCTCCGACAGGGGTTATTTTGGCTACACCTTC
j_gene: TRBJ2-3; d_gene: TRBD2; abundance: many; v_gene: TRBV4-3; CDR3aa: CASSQAPLAGVTDTQYF; CDR3nt: TGCGCCAGCAGCCAAGCCCCACTAGCGGGAGTTACAGATACGCAGTATTTT
j_gene: TRBJ1-1; d_gene: -; abundance: once; v_gene: TRBV5-8; CDR3aa: CASSLHDSLNTEAFF; CDR3nt: TGTGCCAGCAGCTTGCATGACAGTTTGAACACTGAAGCTTTCTTT
j_gene: TRBJ2-2; d_gene: -; abundance: -; v_gene: TRBV5-1; CDR3aa: CASTDLTNTGELFF; CDR3nt: TGCGCCAGCACGGACCTAACGAACACCGGGGAGCTGTTTTTT
j_gene: TRBJ2-5; d_gene: -; abundance: few; v_gene: TRBV18; CDR3aa: CASSPPSLETQYF; CDR3nt: TGTGCCAGCTCACCACCGTCGTTAGAGACCCAGTACTTC
j_gene: TRBJ2-5; d_gene: -; abundance: many; v_gene: TRBV29-1; CDR3aa: CSVEGGEETQYF; CDR3nt: TGCAGCGTTGAAGGGGGGGAAGAGACCCAGTACTTC
j_gene: TRBJ2-5; d_gene: TRBD2; abundance: few; v_gene: TRBV9; CDR3aa: CASSALAGGQETQYF; CDR3nt: TGTGCCAGCAGCGCACTAGCGGGAGGTCAAGAGACCCAGTACTTC
j_gene: TRBJ2-5; d_gene: -; abundance: many; v_gene: TRBV6-5; CDR3aa: CASRDLGTQYF; CDR3nt: TGTGCCAGCAGGGACCTCGGGACCCAGTACTTC
j_gene: TRBJ1-2; d_gene: -; abundance: -; v_gene: TRBV20-1; CDR3aa: CSAGAGGYYGYTF; CDR3nt: TGCAGTGCCGGAGCGGGGGGTTATTATGGCTACACCTTC